This T cell receptor (beta chain) was identified in a study of blood T cells in healthy people across ages (dated by TCRdb to the mid-2010s). Study-wide context: In model experiments, template switching captured about one uniquely barcoded TCR beta cDNA molecule for every two T cells. Using deep sequencing normalized with unique cDNA molecular identifiers, the study measured how TCR beta repertoire diversity changes with age. The donors were divided into four age groups: young (average approximately 16 years), middle-aged (approximately 42), aged (62) and long-lived (about 80). To avoid experimental bias, donors of different ages were randomly spread across the sequencing lanes. Two additional independent replicas of 1 million unique cDNA reads from the same blood draw were analyzed for two donors (one aged 18 to 30 and one aged 80 or older). What the study reported, not specific to this receptor: Compared with the aged group, more naive CD4+ T cells, fewer expanded clones and increased TCR diversity were shown by the long-lived group, suggesting age selection. There was a strong correlation between observed TCR beta diversity and the percentage of naive T cells measured by flow cytometry. Estimates of total diversity based on one million sequenced T cells were considered lower bounds and underestimates. Bulk unsorted PBMC profiling prevented conclusive comparison of naive and antigen-experienced compartments. As age increased, observed TCR beta diversity per million T cells dropped in a roughly linear way, and a significant reduction was already evident by age 40. The CMV infection status of donors was not known, potentially confounding age-related changes in expanded clonotypes.

Library construction relied on 5' RACE. The sequencer was an Illumina HiSeq 2500. A second PCR of about 6 to 12 cycles was run with a J-beta primer mix and a sample-barcoded 5' primer. Each TCR beta cDNA molecule received a unique molecular identifier from a template-switch 5' adaptor carrying 12 random nucleotides. At least 3 million CDR3-containing paired-end reads were obtained from each sample. First-strand cDNA synthesis was performed from all RNA using the Mint cDNA synthesis kit, with priming by a TRBC-specific oligonucleotide. All cDNA was treated with uracil-DNA glycosylase and then went through a first 18-cycle PCR with the universal primers M1SS and BC2_uni_R. The original methods were these. Each sample was normalized by randomly selecting 1 million high-quality reads, each carrying a distinct molecular identifier. Reads sharing molecular identifiers were discarded rather than binned into consensus sequences. CDR3 identification, clonotype clustering and error correction used MiTCR with a Q25 quality threshold and the strictest error-elimination algorithm. Lower-bound total TCR beta diversity was estimated with a nonparametric unseen species model using Euler transformation. The public reads were reanalyzed by TCRdb: fastp trimming at Q25, MiXCR alignment, in-frame beta chains only. CDR3 protein sequences are deduplicated, and each keeps its most common genes and DNA. The V and J calls shown here were made by TCRdb, not taken from the authors' results. The sample has 450,000 to 700,000 distinct CDR3 sequences on record, about 25% of them singletons. The ten largest account for under 20% of the sample.

The CDR3 numbers 13 residues from cysteine through phenylalanine. Solely the CDR3 DNA is kept, with 39 bases framed from the first base. The germline V gene provides CDR1 MRHNA and CDR2 SNTAGT. Donors were a few dozen systemically healthy Caucasian individuals from Russia aged roughly 6 to 90 years. Ten milliliters of peripheral blood were drawn from each donor into EDTA-treated Vacutainer tubes. Ficoll-Paque density-gradient centrifugation was used to isolate PBMCs, with at least 7 million obtained per sample. Total RNA, at least 6 micrograms per sample, was extracted from PBMCs with Trizol reagent. For every donor, flow cytometry on a PBMC aliquot measured the percentage of naive CD45RAhigh/CD27high T cells. With respect to this clonotype: The target of this receptor is not known. A read error may account for a junction end that differs from germline.

This TCR was sampled from an older woman in good health. The chain couples TRBV6-4 to TRBJ1-5; the D gene is not confidently resolved. Specimen: blood. The sequence in DNA is TGTGCCAGCAATGACACCCCTTATCAGCCCCAGCATTTT. This is translated as CASNDTPYQPQHF.